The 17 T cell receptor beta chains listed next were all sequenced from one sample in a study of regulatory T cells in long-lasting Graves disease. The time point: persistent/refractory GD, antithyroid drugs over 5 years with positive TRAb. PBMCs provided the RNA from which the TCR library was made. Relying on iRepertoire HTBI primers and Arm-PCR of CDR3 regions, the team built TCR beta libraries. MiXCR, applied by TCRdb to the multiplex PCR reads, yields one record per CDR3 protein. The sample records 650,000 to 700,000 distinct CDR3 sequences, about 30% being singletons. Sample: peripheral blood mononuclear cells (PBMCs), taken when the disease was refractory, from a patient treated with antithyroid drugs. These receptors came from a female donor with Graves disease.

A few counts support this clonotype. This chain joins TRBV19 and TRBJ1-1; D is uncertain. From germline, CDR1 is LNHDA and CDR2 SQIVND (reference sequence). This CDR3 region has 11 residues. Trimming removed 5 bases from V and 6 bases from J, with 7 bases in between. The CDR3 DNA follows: TGTGCCAGTAGTTTTGGCCCTGAAGCTTTCTTT. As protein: CASSFGPEAFF.

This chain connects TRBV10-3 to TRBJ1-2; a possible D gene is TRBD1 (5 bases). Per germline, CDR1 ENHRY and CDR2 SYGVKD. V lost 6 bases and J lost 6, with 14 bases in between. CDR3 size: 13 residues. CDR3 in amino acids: CAISNQGFDGYTF. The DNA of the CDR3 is TGTGCCATCAGCAATCAGGGATTCGATGGCTACACCTTC.

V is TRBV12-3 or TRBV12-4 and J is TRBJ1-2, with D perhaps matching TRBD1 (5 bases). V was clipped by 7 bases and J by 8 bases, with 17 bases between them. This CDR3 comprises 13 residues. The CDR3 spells CASTLGGVSGYTF. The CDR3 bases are TGTGCCAGCACTTTGGGGGGGGTTAGCGGCTACACCTTC.

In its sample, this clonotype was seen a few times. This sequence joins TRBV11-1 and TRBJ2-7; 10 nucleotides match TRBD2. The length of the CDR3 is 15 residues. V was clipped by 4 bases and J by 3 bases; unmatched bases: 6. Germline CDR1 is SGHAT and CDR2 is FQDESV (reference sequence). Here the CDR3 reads CASSSGTSVIYEQYF. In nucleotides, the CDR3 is TGTGCCAGCAGCTCAGGGACTAGCGTGATCTACGAGCAGTACTTC.

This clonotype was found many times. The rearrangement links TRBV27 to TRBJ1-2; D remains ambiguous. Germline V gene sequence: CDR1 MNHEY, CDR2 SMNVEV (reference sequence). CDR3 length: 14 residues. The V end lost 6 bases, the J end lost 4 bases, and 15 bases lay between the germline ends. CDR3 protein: CASSPTHLRYGYTF. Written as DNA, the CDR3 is TGTGCCAGCAGCCCCACACATCTCCGCTATGGCTACACCTTC.

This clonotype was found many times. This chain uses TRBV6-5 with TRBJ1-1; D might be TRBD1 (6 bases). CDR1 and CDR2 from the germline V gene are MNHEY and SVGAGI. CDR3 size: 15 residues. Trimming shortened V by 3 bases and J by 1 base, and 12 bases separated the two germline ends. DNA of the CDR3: TGTGCCAGCAGTTATCCACAGGGTCAGAACACTGAAGCTTTCTTT. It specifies CASSYPQGQNTEAFF.

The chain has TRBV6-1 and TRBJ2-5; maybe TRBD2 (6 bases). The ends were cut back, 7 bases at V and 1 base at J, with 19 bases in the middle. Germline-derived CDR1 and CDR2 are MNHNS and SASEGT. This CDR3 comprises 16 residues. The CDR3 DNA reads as TGTGCCAGCACCCGGCGGCGGGACCTTTTCCAAGAGACCCAGTACTTC. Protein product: CASTRRRDLFQETQYF.

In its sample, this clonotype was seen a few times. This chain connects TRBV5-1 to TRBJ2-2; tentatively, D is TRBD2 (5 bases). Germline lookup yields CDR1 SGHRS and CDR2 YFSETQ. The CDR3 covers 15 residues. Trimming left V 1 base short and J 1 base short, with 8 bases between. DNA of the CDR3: TGCGCCAGCAGCTTGTTTCGGGAGAACACCGGGGAGCTGTTTTTT. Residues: CASSLFRENTGELFF.

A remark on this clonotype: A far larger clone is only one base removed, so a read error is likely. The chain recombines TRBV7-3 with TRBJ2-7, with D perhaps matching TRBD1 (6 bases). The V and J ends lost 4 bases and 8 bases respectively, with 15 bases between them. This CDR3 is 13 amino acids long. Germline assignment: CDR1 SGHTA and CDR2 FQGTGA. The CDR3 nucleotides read TGTGCCAGCAGCTCGCACAGGGATCACAAGCAGTACTTC. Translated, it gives CASSSHRDHKQYF.

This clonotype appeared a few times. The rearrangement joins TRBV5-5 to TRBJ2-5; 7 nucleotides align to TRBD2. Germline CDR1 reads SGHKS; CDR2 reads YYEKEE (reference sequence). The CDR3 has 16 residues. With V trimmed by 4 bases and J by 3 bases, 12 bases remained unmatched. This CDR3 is CASSPIPQGGKETQYF. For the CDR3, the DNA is TGTGCCAGCAGCCCCATACCGCAGGGAGGGAAAGAGACCCAGTACTTC.

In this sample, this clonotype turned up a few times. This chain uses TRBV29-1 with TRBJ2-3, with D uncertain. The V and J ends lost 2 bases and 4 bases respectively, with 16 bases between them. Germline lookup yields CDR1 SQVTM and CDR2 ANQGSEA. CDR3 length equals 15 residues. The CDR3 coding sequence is TGCAGCGTTGAATCGGGTAGTCGTGGGTCAGATACGCAGTATTTT. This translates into CSVESGSRGSDTQYF.

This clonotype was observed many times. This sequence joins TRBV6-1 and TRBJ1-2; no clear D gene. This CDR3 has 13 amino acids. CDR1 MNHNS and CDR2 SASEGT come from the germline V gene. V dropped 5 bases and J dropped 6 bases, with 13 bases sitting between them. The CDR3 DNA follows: TGTGCCAGCAGTACGCAGAGACACCATGGCTACACCTTC. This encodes CASSTQRHHGYTF.

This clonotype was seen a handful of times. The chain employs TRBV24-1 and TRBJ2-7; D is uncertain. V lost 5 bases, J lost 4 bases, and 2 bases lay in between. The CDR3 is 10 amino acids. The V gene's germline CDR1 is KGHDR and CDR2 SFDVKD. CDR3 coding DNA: TGTGCCACCAGTGGTTACGAGCAGTACTTC. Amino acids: CATSGYEQYF.

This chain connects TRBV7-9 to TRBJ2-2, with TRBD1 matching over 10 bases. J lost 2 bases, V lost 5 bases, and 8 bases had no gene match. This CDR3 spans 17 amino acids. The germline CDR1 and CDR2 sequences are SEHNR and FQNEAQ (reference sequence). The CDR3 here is CASSAWGQGRNTGELFF. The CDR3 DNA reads TGTGCCAGCAGCGCCTGGGGACAGGGGCGCAACACCGGGGAGCTGTTTTTT.

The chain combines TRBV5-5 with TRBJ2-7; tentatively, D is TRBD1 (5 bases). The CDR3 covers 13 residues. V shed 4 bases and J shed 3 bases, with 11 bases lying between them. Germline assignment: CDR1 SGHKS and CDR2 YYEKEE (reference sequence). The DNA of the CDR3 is TGTGCCAGCAGCCCGGACATCCTCTACGAGCAGTACTTC. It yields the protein CASSPDILYEQYF. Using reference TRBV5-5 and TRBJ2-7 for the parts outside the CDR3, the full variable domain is DAGVTQSPTHLIKTRGQQVTLRCSPISGHKSVSWYQQVLGQGPQFIFQYYEKEERGRGNFPDRFSARQFPNYSSELNVNALLLGDSALYLCASSPDILYEQYFGPGTRLTVT.

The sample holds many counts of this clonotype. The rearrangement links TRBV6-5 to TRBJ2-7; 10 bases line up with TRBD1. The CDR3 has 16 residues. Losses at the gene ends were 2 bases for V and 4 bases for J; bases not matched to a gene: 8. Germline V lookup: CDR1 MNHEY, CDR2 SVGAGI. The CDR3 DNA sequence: TGTGCCAGCAGTTACCCCTCCGGGACAGGGGTATACGAGCAGTACTTC. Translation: CASSYPSGTGVYEQYF.

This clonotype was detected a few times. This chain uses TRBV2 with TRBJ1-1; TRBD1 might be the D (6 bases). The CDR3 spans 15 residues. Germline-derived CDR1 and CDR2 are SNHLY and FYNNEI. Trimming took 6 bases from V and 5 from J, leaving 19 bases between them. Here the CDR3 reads CASRPGRGAGTEAFF. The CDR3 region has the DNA TGTGCCAGCAGACCCGGGCGGGGGGCAGGAACTGAAGCTTTCTTT.